This T cell receptor (beta chain) was documented in a study of cytomegalovirus exposure and HLA in healthy donors. Whole-study context: Unique TCRs numbering some 77 million, obtained from HLA-typed donors, made up an early data release.

Germline-derived CDR1 and CDR2 are LNHDA and SQIVND (reference sequence). V shed 7 bases and J 7 bases; nucleotides not matched to a gene: 12. The CDR3 spans 16 residues. Amplification used 60 Vbeta primers and 13 Jbeta primers. Repertoires were generated with immunoSEQ multiplex PCR, while TCRdb's copy carries only in-frame clones and drops some. The profile shows some 160,000 clones, about 72% of them singletons. Whereas donors were nominally healthy upon sampling, unrecorded immune exposures were probable. Sequencing used PBMCs. The chain combines TRBV19 with TRBJ2-5, with 13 bases lining up with TRBD2. The clonotype originates from a man between 40 and 49 years old in good health and CMV-seronegative. The CDR3 DNA is TGTGCCAGTAACGAACTAGCGGGGGGGCCGGTAGGGACCCAGTACTTC. Its translation: CASNELAGGPVGTQYF.